Detailed here is one TCR beta chain. Its recognized antigen is unknown. No much larger clonotype is one base removed from it; base qualities were not supplied. This specimen belongs to a study of CD8 T cells in Susac syndrome (dated by TCRdb to about 2019). Study-wide context: Of the Susac syndrome patients who were sequenced, eight were in clinical remission while five or six had clinically active disease. Whether CD8+ T cell activation and differentiation in Susac syndrome was antigen driven was tested using repertoire sequencing. At blood withdrawal, Susac syndrome patients were therapy-naive, treated with corticosteroids (with IVIg additionally given to some), or treated with IVIg alone. Overall study results and their limits: The CD4+ T cell repertoire of patients with Susac syndrome showed no detectable clonal expansion. The TCR sequencing and HLA analysis was acknowledged to have included a relatively small number of individuals.

RNA was extracted with the RNeasy kit and roughly 0.45 to 1 ug was reverse transcribed using random hexamers. The immunoSEQ multiplex PCR assay, covering 54 Vbeta and 13 Jbeta segments, was used to amplify TCR beta CDR3 regions. PCR amplification bias was corrected using a synthetic template baseline for primer optimization and computational correction. Per the source publication's procedure: Reads were annotated to V, D and J genes according to IMGT and were analyzed with immunoSEQ Analyzer, with only productive sequences retained. To calculate clonality, Shannon entropy was normalized by log2 of the number of productive unique sequences and then subtracted from one. Public and private clones were assessed among the 100 most prevalent clones of each patient and control. Clones were defined as Susac-specific when absent from the healthy and MS cohorts, from about a thousand published viral clones and from other ImmuneACCESS disease sequences. TCRdb handled the public reads itself, with Q25 trimming in fastp and clone calling in MiXCR, and kept productive beta chains. One record per CDR3 amino acid sequence lists the most common genes and DNA. Clone size and V and J calls follow TCRdb, not the original study. This sample gives 150,000 to 200,000 distinct CDR3 sequences in total; about 95% of them show up just once. The leading ten clones occupy 0.085% to 0.1% of the sample.

The CDR3, from cysteine to phenylalanine, totals 13 residues. Left in the record is the CDR3 DNA by itself, 39 bases read in frame from the first base. The junction carries 8 bases between V and J, which are trimmed by 2 bases and 3 bases respectively. Sequences KGHSH (CDR1) and LQKENI (CDR2) are obtained from the germline V gene. Peripheral blood CD8+ and CD4+ T cells from healthy donors, Susac syndrome patients and multiple sclerosis patients were profiled using high-throughput TCR beta sequencing. Recently defined diagnostic criteria for definite or probable disease were met by the Susac syndrome patients. Bulk CD8+ and CD4+ T cells were purified by magnetic negative isolation, while CD8+ TEMRA cells were enriched using FACS. Blood was collected in EDTA tubes and processed within 24 hours, with PBMCs isolated through density gradient centrifugation. PBMCs intended for TCR sequencing were frozen in liquid nitrogen and were later thawed in a 37 degrees C water bath. Purity of sorted or isolated CD4+, CD8+ and CD8+ TEMRA cells was at least 90%.

This TCR derives from a human donor with Susac syndrome. The sequence joins TRBV18 to TRBJ2-7, with no reliable assignment of the D segment. Sequences were obtained from CD4+ T cells from PBMCs. The CDR3 amino acid sequence is: CASSPAKDYEQYF. At the DNA level, the sequence is TGTGCCAGCTCACCAGCGAAGGACTACGAGCAGTACTTC.